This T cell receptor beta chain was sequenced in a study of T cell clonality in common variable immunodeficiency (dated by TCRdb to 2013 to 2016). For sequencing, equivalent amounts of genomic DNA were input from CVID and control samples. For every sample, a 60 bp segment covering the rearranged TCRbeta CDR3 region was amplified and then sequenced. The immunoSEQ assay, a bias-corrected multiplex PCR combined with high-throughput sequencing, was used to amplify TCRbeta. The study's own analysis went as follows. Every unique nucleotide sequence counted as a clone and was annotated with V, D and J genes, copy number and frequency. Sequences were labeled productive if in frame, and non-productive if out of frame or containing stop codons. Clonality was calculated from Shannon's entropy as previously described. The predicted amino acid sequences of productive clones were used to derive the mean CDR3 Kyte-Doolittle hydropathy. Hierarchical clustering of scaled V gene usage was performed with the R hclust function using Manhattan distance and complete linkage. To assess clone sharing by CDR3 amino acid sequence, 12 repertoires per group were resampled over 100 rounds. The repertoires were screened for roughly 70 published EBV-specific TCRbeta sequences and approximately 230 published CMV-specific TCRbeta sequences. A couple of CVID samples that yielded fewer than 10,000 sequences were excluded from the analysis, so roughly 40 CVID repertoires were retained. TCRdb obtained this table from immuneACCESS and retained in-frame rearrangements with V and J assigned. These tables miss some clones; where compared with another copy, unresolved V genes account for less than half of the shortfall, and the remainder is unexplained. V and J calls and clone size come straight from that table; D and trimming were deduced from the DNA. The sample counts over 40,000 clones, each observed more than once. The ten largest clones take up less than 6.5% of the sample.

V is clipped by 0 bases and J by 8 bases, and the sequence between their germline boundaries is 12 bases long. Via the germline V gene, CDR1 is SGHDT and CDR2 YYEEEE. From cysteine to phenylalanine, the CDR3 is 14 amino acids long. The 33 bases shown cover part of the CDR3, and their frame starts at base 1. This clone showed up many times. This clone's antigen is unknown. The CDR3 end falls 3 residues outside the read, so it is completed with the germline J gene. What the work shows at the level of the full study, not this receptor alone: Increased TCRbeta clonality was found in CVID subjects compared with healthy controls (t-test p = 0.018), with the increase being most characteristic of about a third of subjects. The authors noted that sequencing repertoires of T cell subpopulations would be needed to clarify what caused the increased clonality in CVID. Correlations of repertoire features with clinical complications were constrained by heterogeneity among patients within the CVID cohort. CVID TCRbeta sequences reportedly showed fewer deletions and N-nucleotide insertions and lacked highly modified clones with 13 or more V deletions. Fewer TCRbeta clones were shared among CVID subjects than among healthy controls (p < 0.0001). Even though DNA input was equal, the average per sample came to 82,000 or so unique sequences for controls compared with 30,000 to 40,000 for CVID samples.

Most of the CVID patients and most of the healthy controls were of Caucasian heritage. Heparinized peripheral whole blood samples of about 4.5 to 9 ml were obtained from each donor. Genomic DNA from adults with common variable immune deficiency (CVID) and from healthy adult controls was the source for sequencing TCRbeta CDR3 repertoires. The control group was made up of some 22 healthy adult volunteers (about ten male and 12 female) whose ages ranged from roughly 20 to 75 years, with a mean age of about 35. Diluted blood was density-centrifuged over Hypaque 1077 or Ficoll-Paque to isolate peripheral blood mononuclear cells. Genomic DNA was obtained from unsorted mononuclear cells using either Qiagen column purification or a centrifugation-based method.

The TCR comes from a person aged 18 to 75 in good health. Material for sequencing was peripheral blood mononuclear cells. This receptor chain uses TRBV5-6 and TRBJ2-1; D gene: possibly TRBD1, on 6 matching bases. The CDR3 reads CASSLDLGADEQFF. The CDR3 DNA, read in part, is TGTGCCAGCAGCTTGGATTTGGGGGCGGATGAG.